The present T cell receptor (beta chain) was sequenced within a study of T cells expressing NK-cell markers. General study points: Expanded NKG2C+ T cell clones were not confirmed as HCMV-specific. These clonotypes, the leaders elsewhere, also led the CD3+CD56-NKG2C+ fraction in four donors.

To note about this clonotype: Its antigen is not identified.

CDR1 and CDR2 (germline): ENHRY, SYGVKD. The CDR3 runs 15 residues. Production of TCR beta cDNA relied on 5'RACE template switching with UMIs. TCRdb re-called the 5' RACE reads and shows each CDR3 protein once, DNA omitted. Here the sample table reports about 180,000 distinct CDR3 sequences. The specimen was blood T cells: a sorted CD56 or NKG2C T cell subset, CD4+ or CD8+ T cells, or bulk PBMC T cells (not recorded which). The chain employs TRBV10-3 and TRBJ1-1. This receptor was taken from a woman aged 18 to 75 in good health. The CDR3 loop reads CAISGEGVLRTEAFF.